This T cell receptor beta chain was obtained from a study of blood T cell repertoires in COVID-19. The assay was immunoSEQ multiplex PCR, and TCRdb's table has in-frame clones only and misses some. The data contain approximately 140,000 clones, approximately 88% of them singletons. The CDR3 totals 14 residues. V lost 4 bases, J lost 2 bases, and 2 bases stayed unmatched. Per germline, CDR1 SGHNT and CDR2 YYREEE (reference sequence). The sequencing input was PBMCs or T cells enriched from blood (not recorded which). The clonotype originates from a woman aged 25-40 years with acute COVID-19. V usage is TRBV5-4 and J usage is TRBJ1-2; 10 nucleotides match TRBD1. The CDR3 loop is CASSGQGGNYGYTF. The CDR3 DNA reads TGTGCCAGCAGCGGACAGGGGGGAAACTATGGCTACACCTTC.